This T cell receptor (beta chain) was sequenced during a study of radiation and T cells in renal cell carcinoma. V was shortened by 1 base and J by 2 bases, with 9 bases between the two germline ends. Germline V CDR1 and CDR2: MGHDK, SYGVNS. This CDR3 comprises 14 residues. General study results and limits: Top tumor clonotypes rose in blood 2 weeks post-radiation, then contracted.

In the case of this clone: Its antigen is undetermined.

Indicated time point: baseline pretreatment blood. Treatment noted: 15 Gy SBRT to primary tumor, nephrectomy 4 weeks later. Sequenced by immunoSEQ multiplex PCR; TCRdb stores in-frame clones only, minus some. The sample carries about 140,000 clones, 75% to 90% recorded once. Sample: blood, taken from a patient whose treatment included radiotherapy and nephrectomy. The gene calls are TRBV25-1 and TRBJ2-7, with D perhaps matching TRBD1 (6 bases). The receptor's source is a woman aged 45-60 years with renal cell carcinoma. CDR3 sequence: CASSEFGGTYEQYF. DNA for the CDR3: TGTGCCAGCAGTGAATTTGGGGGCACCTACGAGCAGTACTTC.